Here is one T cell receptor beta chain with its context. Per the authors' pipeline: Nucleated cell counts were estimated from reference gene primer amplification. The method was immunoSEQ multiplex PCR; TCRdb's version includes in-frame clones alone and lacks a portion of them. V, J and clone size are taken as reported in that table, and D and trimming were inferred from the DNA itself. The sample lists more than 250,000 clones, approximately 89% occurring once. The record originates from a study of blood T cell repertoires in COVID-19. Study-level background: T cells, B-cell-depleted T cells, or PBMCs supplied cDNA or gDNA.

Two consecutive negative NP/OP PCR tests, clearance, or resolved symptoms defined Cohort 3 recovery. Material for sequencing was PBMCs or T cells enriched from blood (not recorded which). The sequence came from a woman aged 25 to 39 who had recovered from COVID-19.

The CDR3 here is CASSEDRGWGYEKLFF. For the CDR3, the DNA is TGTGCCAGCAGTGAAGACAGGGGCTGGGGCTATGAAAAACTGTTTTTT. The rearrangement links TRBV6-1 to TRBJ1-4, with 7 bases fitting TRBD1. V lost 1 base, J lost 6 bases, and 8 bases stayed unmatched. The CDR3 is 16 residues long. Germline loops: CDR1 MNHNS, CDR2 SASEGT.